These 16 T cell receptor beta chains came from one sample sequenced in a study of early T cells in non-severe SARS-CoV-2 infection. TCRdb itself ran the 5' RACE reads through MiXCR, one entry per CDR3 protein. The sample consists of 45,000 to 75,000 distinct CDR3 sequences, 5.6% of them appearing once. Sequenced: whole blood. The receptors were gathered from an adult who was a healthcare worker with PCR-confirmed SARS-CoV-2 infection or an uninfected control (not recorded which).

At least ten counts were recorded for this clonotype. CDR3 coding DNA: TGTGCCAGCAGCGTAGGTAGCGGAAGCTCCTACGAGCAGTACTTC. Amino acid sequence: CASSVGSGSSYEQYF. The J gene is TRBJ2-7, the V gene TRBV9; perhaps TRBD2 as D (6 bases). The CDR3 totals 15 residues. Germline V CDR1 and CDR2: SGDLS, YYNGEE. V was cut by 0 bases and J by 0 bases, with 10 bases left in between.

Many counts were recorded for this clonotype. The genes are TRBV3-1 and TRBJ2-7; D might be TRBD1 or TRBD2, each matching 5 bases. The CDR3 consists of 13 residues. Looked up from germline, CDR1 is LGHDT and CDR2 is YNNKEL (reference sequence). Between the trimmed V and J ends, which lost 1 base and 4 bases, there was a span of 8 bases. This CDR3 reads CASSQGGRYEQYF. The CDR3 bases are TGTGCCAGCAGCCAAGGGGGACGTTACGAGCAGTACTTC.

The chain has TRBV3-1 and TRBJ1-2, with D perhaps matching TRBD1 (6 bases). Germline lookup yields CDR1 LGHDT and CDR2 YNNKEL (reference sequence). This CDR3 spans 13 amino acids. With 5 bases removed from V and 2 bases from J, the gap between germline ends came to 9 bases. CDR3 loop: CASSKQGNYGYTF. CDR3 in DNA: TGTGCCAGCAGCAAGCAGGGGAACTATGGCTACACCTTC.

In its sample, this clonotype was seen many times. The V call is TRBV20-1, the J call TRBJ2-1, with 10 bases that match TRBD2. This CDR3 comprises 15 residues. Unmatched junction bases numbered 7, after V lost 8 bases and J lost 0 bases. The germline CDR1 and CDR2 sequences are DFQATT and SNEGSKA (reference sequence). The CDR3 DNA sequence: TGCAGTATCGATCCTAGCGGGAGCTCCTACAATGAGCAGTTCTTC. Translated: CSIDPSGSSYNEQFF.

The rearrangement joins TRBV3-1 to TRBJ2-2, with D unclear. The V gene lost 3 bases and the J gene lost 5 bases, with 7 bases spanning the gap. The CDR3 is 13 residues long. CDR1 is LGHDT and CDR2 is YNNKEL in the germline V gene (reference sequence). CDR3 nucleotide sequence: TGTGCCAGCAGCCACGCCTTGACCGGGGAGCTGTTTTTT. Amino acid sequence: CASSHALTGELFF.

This clonotype appeared many times. The rearrangement links TRBV29-1 to TRBJ2-3; no definite D call. Germline CDR1 SQVTM, CDR2 ANQGSEA. Trimming took off 3 bases at V and 2 bases at J, with 15 bases between the two ends. The CDR3 is 15 residues long. The chain's CDR3 is CSVERRAGNTDTQYF. The CDR3 coding sequence is TGCAGCGTTGAGCGACGCGCAGGCAACACAGATACGCAGTATTTT.

This clonotype was found many times. This chain joins TRBV9 and TRBJ2-2; unclear D gene. Between the trimmed V and J ends, which lost 0 bases and 1 base, there was a span of 10 bases. The CDR3 has 16 amino acids. CDR1 and CDR2 from the germline V gene are SGDLS and YYNGEE. The CDR3 DNA reads as TGTGCCAGCAGCGTAGTGTCGGCAGGGAACACCGGGGAGCTGTTTTTT. Protein sequence: CASSVVSAGNTGELFF.

The rearrangement uses TRBV15 and TRBJ2-7; D gene ambiguous. Deletions cut 4 bases from V and 5 bases from J, with 6 bases between. The germline V gene encodes CDR1 LNHNV and CDR2 YYDKDF (reference sequence). The CDR3 loop spans 11 amino acids. As DNA, the CDR3 is TGTGCCACCAGCACCAACAACGAGCAGTACTTC. This gives the protein CATSTNNEQYF.

The table lists this clonotype with a few counts. V usage is TRBV5-1 and J usage is TRBJ2-6; TRBD1 matches 7 bases. V lost 0 bases to trimming and J lost 0 bases; unmatched junction nucleotides: 3. Looked up from germline, CDR1 is SGHRS and CDR2 is YFSETQ. The CDR3 loop spans 17 amino acids. The CDR3 reads CASSLATGDSGANVLTF. Here the CDR3 DNA reads TGCGCCAGCAGCTTGGCCACAGGGGACTCTGGGGCCAACGTCCTGACTTTC. The full variable domain, with the rest looked up from reference TRBV5-1 and TRBJ2-6, is KAGVTQTPRYLIKTRGQQVTLSCSPISGHRSVSWYQQTPGQGLQFLFEYFSETQRNKGNFPGRFSGRQFSNSRSEMNVSTLELGDSALYLCASSLATGDSGANVLTFGAGSRLTVL.

In its sample, this clonotype was seen a few times. The chain combines TRBV11-2 with TRBJ2-5; a possible D gene is TRBD2 (5 bases). This CDR3 spans 13 amino acids. Germline lookup yields CDR1 SGHAT and CDR2 FQNNGV. Trimming removed 3 bases at V and 3 bases at J, with 8 bases between. CDR3 in DNA: TGTGCCAGCAGCTTTAACGGGAAAGAGACCCAGTACTTC. Its translation: CASSFNGKETQYF.

This clonotype was recorded at least ten times. This chain connects TRBV12-3 or TRBV12-4 to TRBJ1-5, with D unresolved. The CDR3 runs to 15 residues. V was cut by 5 bases and J by 4 bases, with 15 bases left in between. CDR3 sequence: CASSPRRLRNQPQHF. The CDR3 region has the DNA TGTGCCAGCAGTCCCCGAAGGTTGCGGAATCAGCCCCAGCATTTT.

There are a few counts of this clonotype. The V and J genes are TRBV24-1 and TRBJ1-1; 8 bases line up with TRBD1. This CDR3 has 13 amino acids. CDR1 and CDR2 (germline): KGHDR, SFDVKD. The trim removed 8 bases at V and 6 bases at J, leaving 7 bases unmatched. The CDR3 reads CATIGGDRSEAFF. The CDR3 DNA is TGTGCCACCATCGGCGGGGACAGGTCTGAAGCTTTCTTT.

This clonotype showed up many times. The chain combines TRBV19 with TRBJ2-1; D assignment may be TRBD1 or TRBD2 (5 bases each). V lost 10 bases and J lost 10, with 11 bases in between. This CDR3 spans 10 amino acids. Germline CDR1 is LNHDA and CDR2 is SQIVND (reference sequence). This chain's CDR3 is CATGWGEQFF. In DNA form, the CDR3 reads TGTGCCACTGGGTGGGGGGAGCAGTTCTTC. Full variable domain (outside the CDR3, taken from reference TRBV19 and TRBJ2-1): DGGITQSPKYLFRKEGQNVTLSCEQNLNHDAMYWYRQDPGQGLRLIYYSQIVNDFQKGDIAEGYSVSREKKESFPLTVTSAQKNPTAFYLCATGWGEQFFGPGTRLTVL.

The sample holds many counts of this clonotype. The chain carries TRBV7-9 and TRBJ2-5; TRBD2 agrees at 9 bases. Germline loops: CDR1 SEHNR, CDR2 FQNEAQ (reference sequence). CDR3 size: 16 residues. V trimming: 5 bases; J trimming: 4 bases; junction bases outside the gene matches: 11. DNA of the CDR3: TGTGCCAGCAGCCCTCGGCTAGCGGGAATACCAGAGACCCAGTACTTC. It encodes CASSPRLAGIPETQYF.

This clonotype was seen a handful of times. The chain recombines TRBV20-1 with TRBJ2-5, with 12 positions matching TRBD2. Germline V gene lookup returns CDR1 DFQATT and CDR2 SNEGSKA (reference sequence). The CDR3 contains 15 residues. The J segment lost 5 bases and the V segment lost 0 bases, leaving 4 bases of the junction unmatched. The CDR3 loop is CSARDPSGRAETQYF. Written as DNA, the CDR3 is TGCAGTGCTAGAGATCCTAGCGGGAGGGCTGAGACCCAGTACTTC.

This clonotype was found many times. The chain recombines TRBV4-2 with TRBJ2-1; maybe TRBD1 (6 bases). The CDR3 extends over 15 amino acids. The germline V and J ends were trimmed by 2 bases and 2 bases, with 10 bases remaining between them. Germline V lookup: CDR1 LGHNA, CDR2 YNFKEQ. The CDR3 nucleotides read TGTGCCAGCAGCCAACCCGGACAGACCTACAATGAGCAGTTCTTC. This encodes CASSQPGQTYNEQFF.